This T cell receptor (beta chain) originates from a study of T cell changes during pregnancy in multiple sclerosis. Using immunoSEQ multiplex PCR, the repertoire was profiled, and TCRdb retains in-frame clones only, with some absent. The table includes about 84,000 clones, about 94% detected once. This CDR3 is 19 amino acids long. The germline gives CDR1 SGHRS, CDR2 YFSETQ. V trimming: 3 bases; J trimming: 2 bases; junction bases outside the gene matches: 13. The TCR was taken from a female donor in good health, enrolled as a control in a pregnancy study. The specimen comprised peripheral blood, sampled in the second trimester of pregnancy. V usage is TRBV5-1 and J usage is TRBJ2-6; 8 bases line up with TRBD1. Here the CDR3 reads CASSSDNDRGSAGANVLTF. In DNA, the CDR3 is TGCGCCAGCAGCTCCGACAACGACAGGGGAAGCGCTGGGGCCAACGTCCTGACTTTC.